The rows below give T cell receptor beta chains drawn from one sample of a study of early T cells in non-severe SARS-CoV-2 infection. TCRdb recomputed calls from the 5' RACE reads with MiXCR, one row per CDR3 protein. The sample carries tens of thousands of distinct CDR3 sequences, approximately 8% recorded once. The input for sequencing was whole blood, taken at baseline. These receptors all come from an adult who was a healthcare worker with PCR-confirmed SARS-CoV-2 infection or an uninfected control (not recorded which). Both conserved end residues are part of each CDR3. Each record gives: D gene, V gene, clone size, J gene, CDR3 DNA, CDR3 protein. The D gene is left open where the match is weak. Part of the rows lack a size; the others show once, few, many or a class for expanded clones.

NA	TRBV10-3	few	TRBJ2-1	TGTGCCAATTCAGCGGGTAGCTCCTACAATGAGCAGTTCTTC	CANSAGSSYNEQFF
NA	TRBV7-2	few	TRBJ2-5	TGTGCCAGCAGCCGTGGGTCAGCCCAAGAGACCCAGTACTTC	CASSRGSAQETQYF
TRBD1	TRBV24-1	NA	TRBJ2-1	TGTGCCACCAGACGGGACAGGCCTAGCGATGAGCAGTTCTTC	CATRRDRPSDEQFF
NA	TRBV12-3/TRBV12-4	many	TRBJ2-7	TGTGCCAGCAGTTTCAGGATGGAGCACGAGCAGTACTTC	CASSFRMEHEQYF
TRBD2	TRBV19	few	TRBJ2-1	TGTGCCAGTAGCAAGGGAGGAGCGGGGGCCCAGGGTGAGCAGTTCTTC	CASSKGGAGAQGEQFF
NA	TRBV27	many	TRBJ2-5	TGTGCCAGCAGTAATGGAGGAACCCAGTACTTC	CASSNGGTQYF
TRBD2	TRBV28	many	TRBJ2-7	TGTGCCACCCTGACTAGCGGCCTTTCTAATTCCTACGAGCAGTACTTC	CATLTSGLSNSYEQYF
TRBD2	TRBV11-3	many	TRBJ2-1	TGTGCCAGCAGCCTTCTTGGGGGCCAGACTAGCGGCAAACTCAATGAGCAGTTCTTC	CASSLLGGQTSGKLNEQFF
NA	TRBV5-1	NA	TRBJ2-5	TGCGCCAGCAGCTTGGCCTTTGTCGAGACCCAGTACTTC	CASSLAFVETQYF
NA	TRBV5-1	many	TRBJ1-1	TGCGCCAGCAGCGTAGTGGGGTTTGGGAGCACTGAAGCTTTCTTT	CASSVVGFGSTEAFF
NA	TRBV20-1	many	TRBJ1-1	TGCAGTGCTAGAGATCAGGACTTTGAAGCTTTCTTT	CSARDQDFEAFF
NA	TRBV11-2	few	TRBJ2-1	TGTGCCAGCAGCTTAACCGCCTTGAATGAGCAGTTCTTC	CASSLTALNEQFF
NA	TRBV7-9	NA	TRBJ2-5	TGTGCCACCCAACCGGAGGCGGAGACCCAGTACTTC	CATQPEAETQYF
NA	TRBV30	many	TRBJ1-6	TGTGCCTGGAGTGTACACGGGTGGGGGAGAAATTCACCCCTCCACTTT	CAWSVHGWGRNSPLHF
NA	TRBV7-9	NA	TRBJ1-2	TGTGCCAGCAGCTCGCAGACAGTAAACTATGGCTACACCTTC	CASSSQTVNYGYTF
NA	TRBV5-6	NA	TRBJ2-6	TGTGCCAGCAGCTTGGAGATGAGCGCCAACGTCCTGACTTTC	CASSLEMSANVLTF
NA	TRBV19	few	TRBJ2-3	TGTGCCAGTCGCCGGGACTCGACCGCAGATACGCAGTATTTT	CASRRDSTADTQYF
NA	TRBV6-1	once	TRBJ2-2	TGTGCCAGCAGTGAATCCGGGACTGCGAACACCGGGGAGCTGTTTTTT	CASSESGTANTGELFF
TRBD2	TRBV18	many	TRBJ2-5	TGTGCCAGCTCACCTGTTAGCGGGAGTCAAGAGACCCAGTACTTC	CASSPVSGSQETQYF
NA	TRBV12-3/TRBV12-4	many	TRBJ2-1	TGTGCCAGCAGTTTACCTGGATCCTACAATGAGCAGTTCTTC	CASSLPGSYNEQFF
NA	TRBV24-1	many	TRBJ2-7	TGTGCCACCAGTGAAAACCGGGACGGACACTACGAGCAGTACTTC	CATSENRDGHYEQYF
NA	TRBV25-1	many	TRBJ1-2	TGTGCCAGCAGGATGGACGGACGCTATGGCTACACCTTC	CASRMDGRYGYTF
TRBD2	TRBV28	many	TRBJ2-3	TGTGCCAGCAGTACGGCGGGGCGGGAGGACACAGATACGCAGTATTTT	CASSTAGREDTDTQYF
TRBD2	TRBV29-1	few	TRBJ2-1	TGCAGTTCGGGCGGGGGGCCTTACAATGAGCAGTTCTTC	CSSGGGPYNEQFF
NA	TRBV29-1	NA	TRBJ2-7	TGCAGCGTACAGGGGGGGAGTTCCTACGAGCAGTACTTC	CSVQGGSSYEQYF
NA	TRBV12-3/TRBV12-4	NA	TRBJ1-2	TGTGCCATCTTGGGGGCTGGCTACACCTTC	CAILGAGYTF
NA	TRBV11-2	many	TRBJ2-3	TGTGCCAGCAGCTTAGGGGGAAGAACAGATACGCAGTATTTT	CASSLGGRTDTQYF